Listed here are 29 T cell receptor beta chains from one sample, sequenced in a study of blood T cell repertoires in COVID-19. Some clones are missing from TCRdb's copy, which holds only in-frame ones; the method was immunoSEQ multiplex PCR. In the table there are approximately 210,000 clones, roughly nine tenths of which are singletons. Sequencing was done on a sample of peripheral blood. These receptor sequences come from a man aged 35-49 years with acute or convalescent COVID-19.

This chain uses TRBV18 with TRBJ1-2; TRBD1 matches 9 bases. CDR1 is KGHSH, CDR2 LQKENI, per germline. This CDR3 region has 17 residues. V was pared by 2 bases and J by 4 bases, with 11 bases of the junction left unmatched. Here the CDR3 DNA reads TGTGCCAGCTCACCAACAGGGGGCGGGGGCCCCGGCTATGGCTACACCTTC. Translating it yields CASSPTGGGGPGYGYTF.

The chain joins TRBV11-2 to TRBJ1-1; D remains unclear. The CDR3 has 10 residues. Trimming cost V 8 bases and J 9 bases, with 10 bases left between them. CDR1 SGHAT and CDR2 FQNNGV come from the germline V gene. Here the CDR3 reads CASSTGKAFF. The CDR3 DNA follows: TGTGCCAGCTCGACCGGGAAAGCTTTCTTT.

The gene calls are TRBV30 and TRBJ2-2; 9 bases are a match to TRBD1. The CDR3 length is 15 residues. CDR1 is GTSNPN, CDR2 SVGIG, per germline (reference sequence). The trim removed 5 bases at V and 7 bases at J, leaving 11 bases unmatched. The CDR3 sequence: CAWGPGTGLSGELFF. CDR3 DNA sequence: TGTGCCTGGGGCCCTGGGACAGGGCTTAGCGGGGAGCTGTTTTTT.

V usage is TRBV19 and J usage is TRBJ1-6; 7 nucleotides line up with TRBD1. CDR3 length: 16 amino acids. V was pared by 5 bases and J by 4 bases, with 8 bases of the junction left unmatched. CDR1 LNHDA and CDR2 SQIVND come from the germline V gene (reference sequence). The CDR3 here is CASSPLGGLYNSPLHF. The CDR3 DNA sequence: TGTGCCAGTAGTCCTTTAGGGGGCCTATATAATTCACCCCTCCACTTT. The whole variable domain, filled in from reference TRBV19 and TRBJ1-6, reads DGGITQSPKYLFRKEGQNVTLSCEQNLNHDAMYWYRQDPGQGLRLIYYSQIVNDFQKGDIAEGYSVSREKKESFPLTVTSAQKNPTAFYLCASSPLGGLYNSPLHFGNGTRLTVT.

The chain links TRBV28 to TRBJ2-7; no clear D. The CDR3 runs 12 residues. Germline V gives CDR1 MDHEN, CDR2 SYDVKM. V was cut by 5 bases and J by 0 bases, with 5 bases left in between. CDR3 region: CASSPVSYEQYF. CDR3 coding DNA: TGTGCCAGCAGTCCAGTCTCCTACGAGCAGTACTTC.

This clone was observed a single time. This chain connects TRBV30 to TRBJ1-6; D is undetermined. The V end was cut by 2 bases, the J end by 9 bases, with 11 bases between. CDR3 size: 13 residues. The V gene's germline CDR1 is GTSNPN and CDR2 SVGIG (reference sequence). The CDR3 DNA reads TGTGCCTGGAGTACCCCCGCGGGTTCACCCCTCCACTTT. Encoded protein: CAWSTPAGSPLHF.

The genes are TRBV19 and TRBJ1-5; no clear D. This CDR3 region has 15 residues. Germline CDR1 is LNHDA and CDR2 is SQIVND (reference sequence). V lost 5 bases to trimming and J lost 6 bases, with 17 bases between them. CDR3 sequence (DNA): TGTGCCAGTAGTTCGCGGTTCCCGGGGAGTCAGCCCCAGCATTTT. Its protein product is CASSSRFPGSQPQHF. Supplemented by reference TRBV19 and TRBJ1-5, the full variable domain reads DGGITQSPKYLFRKEGQNVTLSCEQNLNHDAMYWYRQDPGQGLRLIYYSQIVNDFQKGDIAEGYSVSREKKESFPLTVTSAQKNPTAFYLCASSSRFPGSQPQHFGDGTRLSIL.

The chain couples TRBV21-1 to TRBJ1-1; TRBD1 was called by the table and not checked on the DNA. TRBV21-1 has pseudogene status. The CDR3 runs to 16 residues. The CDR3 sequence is CASSKPRQTMNTEAFF. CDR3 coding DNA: TGTGCCAGCAGCAAACCCCGACAGACCATGAACACTGAAGCTTTCTTT.

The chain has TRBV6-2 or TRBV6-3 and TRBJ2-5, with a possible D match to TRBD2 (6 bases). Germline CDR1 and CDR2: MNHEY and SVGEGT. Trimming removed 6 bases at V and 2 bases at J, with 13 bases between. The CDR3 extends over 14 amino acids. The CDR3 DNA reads TGTGCCAGCAGCCTCGGGGGACCGCAAGAGACCCAGTACTTC. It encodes CASSLGGPQETQYF.

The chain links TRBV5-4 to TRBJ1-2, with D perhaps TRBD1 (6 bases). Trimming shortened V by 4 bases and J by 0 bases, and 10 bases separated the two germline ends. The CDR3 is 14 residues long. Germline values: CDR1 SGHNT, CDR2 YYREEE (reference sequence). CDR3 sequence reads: CASSLQGTNYGYTF. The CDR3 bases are TGTGCCAGCAGCCTACAGGGTACTAACTATGGCTACACCTTC.

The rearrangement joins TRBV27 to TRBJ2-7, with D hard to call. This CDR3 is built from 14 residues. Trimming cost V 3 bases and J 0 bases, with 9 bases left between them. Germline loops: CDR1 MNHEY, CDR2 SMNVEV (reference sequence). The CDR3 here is CASSFNAVSYEQYF. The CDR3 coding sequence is TGTGCCAGCAGTTTTAACGCAGTCTCCTACGAGCAGTACTTC.

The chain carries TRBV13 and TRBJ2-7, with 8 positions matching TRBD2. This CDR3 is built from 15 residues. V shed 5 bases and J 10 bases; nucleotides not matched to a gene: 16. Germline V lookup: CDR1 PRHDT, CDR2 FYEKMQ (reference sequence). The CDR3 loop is CASSLEGVAGTSQYF. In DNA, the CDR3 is TGTGCCAGCAGCCTAGAGGGCGTGGCGGGGACTAGTCAGTACTTC.

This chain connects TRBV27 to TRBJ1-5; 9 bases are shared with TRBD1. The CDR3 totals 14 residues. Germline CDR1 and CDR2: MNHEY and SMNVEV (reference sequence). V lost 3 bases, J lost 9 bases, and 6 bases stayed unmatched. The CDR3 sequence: CASSLGQGIRPQHF. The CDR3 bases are TGTGCCAGCAGTTTGGGACAGGGTATTCGGCCCCAGCATTTT.

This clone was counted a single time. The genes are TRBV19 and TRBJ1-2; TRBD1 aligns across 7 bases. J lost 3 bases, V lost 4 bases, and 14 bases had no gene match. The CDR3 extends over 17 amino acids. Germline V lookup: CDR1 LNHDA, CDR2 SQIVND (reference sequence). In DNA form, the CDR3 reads TGTGCCAGTAGTACTCCGCCGGGTAGGGGGCTCGACTATGGCTACACCTTC. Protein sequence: CASSTPPGRGLDYGYTF.

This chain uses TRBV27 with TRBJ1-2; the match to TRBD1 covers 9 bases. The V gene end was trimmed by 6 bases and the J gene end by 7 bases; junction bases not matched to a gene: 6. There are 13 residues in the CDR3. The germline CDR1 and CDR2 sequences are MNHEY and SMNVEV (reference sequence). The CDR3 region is CASRTTGGGGYTF. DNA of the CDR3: TGTGCCAGCAGGACTACAGGGGGCGGTGGCTACACCTTC.

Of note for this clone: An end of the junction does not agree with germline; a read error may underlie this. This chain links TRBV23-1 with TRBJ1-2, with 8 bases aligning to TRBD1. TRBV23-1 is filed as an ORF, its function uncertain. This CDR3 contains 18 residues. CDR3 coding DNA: TGCGCCAGCAGTCAACCGATCAGCCCGGGACAGGCAAACTCTGGCTACACCTTC. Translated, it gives CASSQPISPGQANSGYTF.

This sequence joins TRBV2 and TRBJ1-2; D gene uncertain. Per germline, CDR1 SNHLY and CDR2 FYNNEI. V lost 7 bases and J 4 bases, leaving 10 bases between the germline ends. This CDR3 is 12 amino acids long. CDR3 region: CASKGEPYGYTF. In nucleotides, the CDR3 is TGTGCCAGCAAGGGAGAACCCTATGGCTACACCTTC.

The DNA for the CDR3 is TGTGCCAGCAGCTTAGGGCGTCCAGGGGCCTACGAGCAGTACTTC. Translation: CASSLGRPGAYEQYF. The chain links TRBV11-2 to TRBJ2-7, with D possibly being TRBD1 (6 bases). Per the germline V gene, CDR1 is SGHAT and CDR2 is FQNNGV. The CDR3 extends over 15 amino acids. The V end lost 1 base, the J end lost 2 bases, and 12 bases lay between the germline ends.

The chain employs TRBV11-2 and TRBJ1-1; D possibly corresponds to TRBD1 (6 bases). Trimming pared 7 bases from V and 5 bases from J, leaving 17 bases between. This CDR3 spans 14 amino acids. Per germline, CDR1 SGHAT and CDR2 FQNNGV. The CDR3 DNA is TGTGCCAGCAAGGACACAGGGAGGGGGACTGAAGCTTTCTTT. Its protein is CASKDTGRGTEAFF.

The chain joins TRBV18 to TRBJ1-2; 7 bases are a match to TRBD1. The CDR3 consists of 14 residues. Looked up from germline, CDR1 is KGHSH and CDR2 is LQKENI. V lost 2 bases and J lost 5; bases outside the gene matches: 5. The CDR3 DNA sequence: TGTGCCAGCTCACCAGGGACAGACTATTATGGCTACACCTTC. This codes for CASSPGTDYYGYTF.

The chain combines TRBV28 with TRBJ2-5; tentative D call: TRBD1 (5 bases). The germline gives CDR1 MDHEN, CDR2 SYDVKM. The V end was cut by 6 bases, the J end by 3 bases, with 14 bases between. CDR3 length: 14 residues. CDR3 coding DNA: TGTGCCAGCAGGAGAGCAGACAGAGAAGAGACCCAGTACTTC. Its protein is CASRRADREETQYF.

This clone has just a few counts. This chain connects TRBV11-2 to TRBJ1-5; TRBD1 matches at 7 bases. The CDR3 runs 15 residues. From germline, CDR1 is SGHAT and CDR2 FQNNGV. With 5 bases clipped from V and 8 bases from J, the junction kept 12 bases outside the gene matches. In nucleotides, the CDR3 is TGTGCCAGCAGCCACGGGACAGAGAGCCTCAAGCCCCAGCATTTT. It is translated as CASSHGTESLKPQHF.

In DNA, the CDR3 is TGTGCCAGTAGTGTCCGACAGGGGCGACTGTTTTTT. Translating gives CASSVRQGRLFF. The V call is TRBV19, the J call TRBJ1-4; 8 bases map to TRBD1. With 5 bases clipped from V and 13 bases from J, the junction kept 6 bases outside the gene matches. Germline V CDR1 and CDR2: LNHDA, SQIVND (reference sequence). The CDR3 consists of 12 residues.

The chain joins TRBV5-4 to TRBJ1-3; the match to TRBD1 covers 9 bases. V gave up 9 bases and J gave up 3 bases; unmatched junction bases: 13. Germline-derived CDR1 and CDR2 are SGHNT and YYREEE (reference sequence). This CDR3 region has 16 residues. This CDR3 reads CATSTGGPLVGNTIYF. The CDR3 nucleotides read TGTGCCACCTCGACAGGGGGGCCCCTGGTTGGAAACACCATATATTTT. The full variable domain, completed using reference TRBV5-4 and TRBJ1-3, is ETGVTQSPTHLIKTRGQQVTLRCSSQSGHNTVSWYQQALGQGPQFIFQYYREEENGRGNFPPRFSGLQFPNYSSELNVNALELDDSALYLCATSTGGPLVGNTIYFGEGSWLTVV.

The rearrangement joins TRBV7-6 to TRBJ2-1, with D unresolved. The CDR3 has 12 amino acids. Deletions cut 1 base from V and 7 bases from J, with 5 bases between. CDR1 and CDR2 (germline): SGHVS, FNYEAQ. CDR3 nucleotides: TGTGCCAGCAGCTTAGTGGCAAATGAGCAGTTCTTC. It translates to CASSLVANEQFF.

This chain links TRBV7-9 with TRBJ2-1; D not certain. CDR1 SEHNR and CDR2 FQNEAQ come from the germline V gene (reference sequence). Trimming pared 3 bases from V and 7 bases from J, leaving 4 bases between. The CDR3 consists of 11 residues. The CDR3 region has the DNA TGTGCCAGCAGCTTCCCTAATGAGCAGTTCTTC. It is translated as CASSFPNEQFF.

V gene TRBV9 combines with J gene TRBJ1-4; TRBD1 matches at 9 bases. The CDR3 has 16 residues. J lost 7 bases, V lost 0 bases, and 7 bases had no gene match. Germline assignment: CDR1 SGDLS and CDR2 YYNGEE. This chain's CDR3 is CASSVALGQGTEKLFF. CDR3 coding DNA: TGTGCCAGCAGCGTAGCCCTGGGACAGGGTACTGAAAAACTGTTTTTT.

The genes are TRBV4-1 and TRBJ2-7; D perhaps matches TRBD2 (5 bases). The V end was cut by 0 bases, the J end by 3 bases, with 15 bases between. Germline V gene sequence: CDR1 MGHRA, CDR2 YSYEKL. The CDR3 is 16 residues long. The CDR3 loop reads CASSQDIGGWDYEQYF. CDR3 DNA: TGCGCCAGCAGCCAAGATATCGGAGGCTGGGACTACGAGCAGTACTTC.

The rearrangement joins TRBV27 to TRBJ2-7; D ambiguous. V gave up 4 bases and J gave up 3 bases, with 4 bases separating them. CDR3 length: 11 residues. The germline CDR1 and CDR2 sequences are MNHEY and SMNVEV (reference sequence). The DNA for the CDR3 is TGTGCCAGCAGTTCCCACTACGAGCAGTACTTC. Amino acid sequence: CASSSHYEQYF.